This T cell receptor beta chain was identified in a study of T cell repertoires in cytomegalovirus infection. At the level of the study: Indications of both CMV infection and matching HLA type were provided by public TCR beta signatures.

A single record per CDR3 protein comes from TCRdb applying MiXCR to the reads. The table has around 630,000 distinct CDR3 sequences, approximately 25% seen once. With regard to this clonotype: Its antigen remains unidentified. A much larger clone differs by one base, so this may be a read error.

Study results and limitations: Across the ex vivo response, the dominant clonotypes were HLA-C-restricted CMV-specific TCR beta clonotypes. Cumulative frequency (of public TCR beta family members) identified carriers of CMV plus the relevant HLA.

This CDR3 is 16 amino acids long. V lost 3 bases to trimming and J lost 0 bases, with 11 bases between them. CDR1 MDHEN and CDR2 SYDVKM come from the germline V gene. The rearrangement links TRBV28 to TRBJ2-2; D is perhaps TRBD2 (6 bases). The clonotype was recovered from a human donor in good health (CMV status not recorded). Some clones in this sample may be carry-over from other donors' samples. Sequencing used CD8+ T cells from PBMCs. The CDR3 here is CASSLEGWSNTGELFF. The CDR3 DNA reads as TGTGCCAGCAGTTTGGAGGGGTGGTCGAACACCGGGGAGCTGTTTTTT. The full variable domain, completed using reference TRBV28 and TRBJ2-2, is DVKVTQSSRYLVKRTGEKVFLECVQDMDHENMFWYRQDPGLGLRLIYFSYDVKMKEKGDIPEGYSVSREKKERFSLILESASTNQTSMYLCASSLEGWSNTGELFFGEGSRLTVL.